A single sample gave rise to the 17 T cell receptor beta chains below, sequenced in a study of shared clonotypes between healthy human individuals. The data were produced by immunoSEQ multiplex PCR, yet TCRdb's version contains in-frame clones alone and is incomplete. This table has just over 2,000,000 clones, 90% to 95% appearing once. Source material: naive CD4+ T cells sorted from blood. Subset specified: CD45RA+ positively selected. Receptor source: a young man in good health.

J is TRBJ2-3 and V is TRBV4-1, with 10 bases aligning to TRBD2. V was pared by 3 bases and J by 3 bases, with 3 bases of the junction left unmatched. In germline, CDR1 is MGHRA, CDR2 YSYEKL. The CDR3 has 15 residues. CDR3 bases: TGCGCCAGCAGCCAGCTAGCGGGAGTAACAGATACGCAGTATTTT. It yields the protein CASSQLAGVTDTQYF.

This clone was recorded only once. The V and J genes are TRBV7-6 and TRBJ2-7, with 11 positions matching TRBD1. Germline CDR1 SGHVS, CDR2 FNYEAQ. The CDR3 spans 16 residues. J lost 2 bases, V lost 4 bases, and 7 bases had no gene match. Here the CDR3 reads CASSSTGTGGPYEQYF. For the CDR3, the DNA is TGTGCCAGCAGCTCAACCGGGACAGGGGGGCCCTACGAGCAGTACTTC.

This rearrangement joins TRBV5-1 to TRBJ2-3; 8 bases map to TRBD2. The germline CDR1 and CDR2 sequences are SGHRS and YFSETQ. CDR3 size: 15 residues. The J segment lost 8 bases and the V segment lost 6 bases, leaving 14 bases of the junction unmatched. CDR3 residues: CASTHRGLEGGTQYF. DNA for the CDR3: TGCGCCAGCACCCACCGGGGACTAGAAGGGGGTACGCAGTATTTT.

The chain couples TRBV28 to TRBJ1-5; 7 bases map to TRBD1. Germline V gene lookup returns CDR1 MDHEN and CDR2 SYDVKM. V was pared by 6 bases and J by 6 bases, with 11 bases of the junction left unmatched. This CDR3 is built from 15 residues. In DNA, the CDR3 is TGTGCCAGCAGCTCGATGACAGGGCAATCTCAGCCCCAGCATTTT. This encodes CASSSMTGQSQPQHF.

This chain's CDR3 is CSAETGRLNTEAFF. The DNA for the CDR3 is TGCAGCGCTGAGACAGGGAGATTGAACACTGAAGCTTTCTTT. The chain combines TRBV29-1 with TRBJ1-1; TRBD1 aligns across 7 bases. CDR1 is SQVTM and CDR2 is ANQGSEA in the germline V gene. The CDR3 extends over 14 amino acids. Germline trimming cut 7 bases from V and 0 bases from J; bases unmatched to any gene: 8.

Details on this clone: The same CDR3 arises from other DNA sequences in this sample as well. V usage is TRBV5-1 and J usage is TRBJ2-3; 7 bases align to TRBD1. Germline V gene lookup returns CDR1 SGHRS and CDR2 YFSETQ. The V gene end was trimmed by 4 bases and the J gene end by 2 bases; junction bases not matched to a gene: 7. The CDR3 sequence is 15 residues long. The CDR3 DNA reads TGCGCCAGCAGCATAGACAGGGCTTCCACAGATACGCAGTATTTT. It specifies CASSIDRASTDTQYF.

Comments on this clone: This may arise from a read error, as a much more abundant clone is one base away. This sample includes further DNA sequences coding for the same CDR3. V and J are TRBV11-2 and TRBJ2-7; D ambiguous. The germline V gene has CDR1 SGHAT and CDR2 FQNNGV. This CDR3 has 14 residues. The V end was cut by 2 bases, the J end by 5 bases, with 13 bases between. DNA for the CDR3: TGTGCCAGCAGCTTAAGTCTCCCCTCTAACGAGCAGTACTTC. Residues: CASSLSLPSNEQYF.

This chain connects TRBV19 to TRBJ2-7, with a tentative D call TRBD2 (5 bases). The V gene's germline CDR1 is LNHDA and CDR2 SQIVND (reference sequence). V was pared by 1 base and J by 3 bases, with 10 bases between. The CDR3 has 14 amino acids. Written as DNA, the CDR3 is TGTGCCAGTAGTATAGGGGTCGGGGACTACGAGCAGTACTTC. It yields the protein CASSIGVGDYEQYF.

The DNA of the CDR3 is TGTGCCAGCAGCAAAAGGCGCGGGAGGGCCGTCGATACGCAGTATTTT. Amino acids: CASSKRRGRAVDTQYF. The V call is TRBV21-1, the J call TRBJ2-3; the D call TRBD2 from the table was never checked on the DNA. TRBV21-1 is deemed a pseudogene. This CDR3 has 16 amino acids.

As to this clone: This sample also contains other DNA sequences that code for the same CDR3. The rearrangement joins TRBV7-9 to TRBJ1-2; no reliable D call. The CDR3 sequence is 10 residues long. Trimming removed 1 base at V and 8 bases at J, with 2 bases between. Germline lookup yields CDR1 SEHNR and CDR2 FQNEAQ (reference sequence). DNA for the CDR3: TGTGCCAGCAGCTTAGAGGGCTACACCTTC. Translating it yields CASSLEGYTF.

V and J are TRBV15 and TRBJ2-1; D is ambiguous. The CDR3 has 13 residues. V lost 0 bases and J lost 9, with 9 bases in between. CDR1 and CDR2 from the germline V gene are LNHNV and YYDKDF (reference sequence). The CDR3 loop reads CATSRDGTGEQFF. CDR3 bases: TGTGCCACCAGCAGAGATGGAACGGGTGAGCAGTTCTTC.

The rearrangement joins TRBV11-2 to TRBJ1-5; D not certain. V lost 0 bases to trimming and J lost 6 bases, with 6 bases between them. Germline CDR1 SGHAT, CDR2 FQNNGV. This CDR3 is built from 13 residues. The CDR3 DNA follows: TGTGCCAGCAGCTTAGATTATCCTCAGCCCCAGCATTTT. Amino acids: CASSLDYPQPQHF.

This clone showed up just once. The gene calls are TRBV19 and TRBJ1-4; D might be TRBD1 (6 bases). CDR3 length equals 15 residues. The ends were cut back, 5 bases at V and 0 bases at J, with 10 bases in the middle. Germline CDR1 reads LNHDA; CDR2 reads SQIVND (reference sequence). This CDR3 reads CASSVQGSTNEKLFF. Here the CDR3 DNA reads TGTGCCAGTAGTGTACAGGGTTCAACTAATGAAAAACTGTTTTTT.

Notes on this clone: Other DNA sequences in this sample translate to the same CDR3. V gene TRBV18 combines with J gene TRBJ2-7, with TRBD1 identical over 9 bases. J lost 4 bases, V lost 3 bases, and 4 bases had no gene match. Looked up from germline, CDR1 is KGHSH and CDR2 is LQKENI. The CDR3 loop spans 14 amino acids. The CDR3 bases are TGTGCCAGCTCACCCCGGGGACAGGGTTACGAGCAGTACTTC. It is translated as CASSPRGQGYEQYF.

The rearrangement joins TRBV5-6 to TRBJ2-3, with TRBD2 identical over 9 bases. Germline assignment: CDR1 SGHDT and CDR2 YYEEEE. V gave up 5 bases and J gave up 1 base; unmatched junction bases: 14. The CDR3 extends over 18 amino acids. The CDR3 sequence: CASRDRGGRAWGTDTQYF. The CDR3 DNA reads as TGTGCCAGCAGGGACCGGGGCGGGAGGGCCTGGGGCACAGATACGCAGTATTTT.

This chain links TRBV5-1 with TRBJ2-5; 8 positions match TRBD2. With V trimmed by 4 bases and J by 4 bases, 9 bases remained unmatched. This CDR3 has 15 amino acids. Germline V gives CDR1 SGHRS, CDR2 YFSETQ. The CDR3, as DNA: TGCGCCAGCAGCCCCGGGGGGGCATTCATAGAGACCCAGTACTTC. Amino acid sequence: CASSPGGAFIETQYF.

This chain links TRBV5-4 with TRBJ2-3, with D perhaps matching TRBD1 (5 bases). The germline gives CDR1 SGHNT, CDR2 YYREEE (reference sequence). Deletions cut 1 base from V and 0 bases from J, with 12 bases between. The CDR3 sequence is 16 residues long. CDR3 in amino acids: CASSLQGTSSTDTQYF. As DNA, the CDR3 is TGTGCCAGCAGCTTGCAGGGCACCTCTAGCACAGATACGCAGTATTTT.